The 30 T cell receptor beta chains below were found in one sample sequenced in a study of sequential checkpoint blockade in melanoma. The sample's treatment: randomized to nivolumab then ipilimumab (arm A) or the reverse (arm B). The repertoire was sequenced with immunoSEQ multiplex PCR; TCRdb's copy has only in-frame clones and lacks some. The profile shows some 8,000 clones, about 28% of them singletons. Sequences were derived from tumor tissue (inferred from file names), sampled from a patient given nivolumab and ipilimumab in sequence. These receptor sequences come from a human donor with melanoma.

The chain carries TRBV4-1 and TRBJ2-1; 11 bases are shared with TRBD2. V was clipped by 0 bases and J by 3 bases; unmatched bases: 1. Germline V CDR1 and CDR2: MGHRA, YSYEKL. The CDR3 covers 16 residues. In nucleotides, the CDR3 is TGCGCCAGCAGCCAAGAACTAGCGGGAGTCTACAATGAGCAGTTCTTC. This translates into CASSQELAGVYNEQFF.

This clone was recorded at least ten times. The chain links TRBV11-3 to TRBJ2-1, with TRBD2 matching 8 bases. V lost 1 base, J lost 3 bases, and 2 bases stayed unmatched. Germline CDR1 reads SGHNT; CDR2 reads YENEEA. This CDR3 is 15 amino acids long. As DNA, the CDR3 is TGTGCCAGCAGCTTAGTGGGGACTAGCTACAATGAGCAGTTCTTC. This gives the protein CASSLVGTSYNEQFF.

The chain couples TRBV5-1 to TRBJ1-4, with D perhaps matching TRBD1 (6 bases). V lost 3 bases to trimming and J lost 3 bases, with 12 bases between them. Germline CDR1 and CDR2: SGHRS and YFSETQ. This CDR3 is 15 amino acids long. This chain's CDR3 is CASSSTGPANEKLFF. Here the CDR3 DNA reads TGCGCCAGCAGCTCAACAGGGCCGGCTAATGAAAAACTGTTTTTT.

The chain is built from TRBV29-1 and TRBJ1-4, with 7 positions matching TRBD1. The CDR3 totals 15 residues. Germline V gene sequence: CDR1 SQVTM, CDR2 ANQGSEA. The V segment lost 0 bases and the J segment 7 bases; nucleotides outside the gene matches: 8. Here the CDR3 reads CSVEESGQGGEKLFF. Here the CDR3 DNA reads TGCAGCGTTGAAGAGTCCGGTCAGGGGGGTGAAAAACTGTTTTTT.

This clone has just a few counts. J is TRBJ1-3 and V is TRBV30, with a possible D match to TRBD1 (6 bases). The V gene lost 3 bases and the J gene lost 3 bases, with 18 bases spanning the gap. Germline V lookup: CDR1 GTSNPN, CDR2 SVGIG (reference sequence). This CDR3 has 16 residues. CDR3 sequence reads: CAWSAGWGGIGNTIYF. The CDR3 region has the DNA TGTGCCTGGAGCGCCGGCTGGGGGGGCATTGGAAACACCATATATTTT.

This clone has only a few counts. The chain uses TRBV11-3 and TRBJ1-4, with a possible D match to TRBD1 (5 bases). Germline V gives CDR1 SGHNT, CDR2 YENEEA. The length of the CDR3 is 14 residues. The V gene lost 4 bases and the J gene lost 7 bases, with 13 bases spanning the gap. The CDR3 is CASSSGPDGEKLFF. In DNA form, the CDR3 reads TGTGCCAGCAGCTCGGGACCGGACGGTGAAAAACTGTTTTTT.

The V and J genes are TRBV19 and TRBJ1-1, with D hard to call. Germline CDR1 LNHDA, CDR2 SQIVND (reference sequence). The CDR3 totals 12 residues. V was shortened by 6 bases and J by 5 bases, with 10 bases between the two germline ends. The CDR3 region has the DNA TGTGCCAGTAGAAGGTCGGGGACTGAAGCTTTCTTT. Translation gives CASRRSGTEAFF.

The chain is built from TRBV15 and TRBJ2-1; tentatively, D is TRBD2 (6 bases). Trimming took off 0 bases at V and 1 base at J, with 16 bases between the two ends. This CDR3 comprises 18 residues. Germline assignment: CDR1 LNHNV and CDR2 YYDKDF (reference sequence). For the CDR3, the DNA is TGTGCCACCAGCAGAGATCCCGTTGCGGCGGGATCCTACAATGAGCAGTTCTTC. It translates to CATSRDPVAAGSYNEQFF.

The V and J genes are TRBV29-1 and TRBJ1-1; the D is unclear. CDR1 and CDR2 from the germline V gene are SQVTM and ANQGSEA. Deletions cut 2 bases from V and 0 bases from J, with 7 bases between. The CDR3 contains 13 residues. The CDR3 coding sequence is TGCAGCGTTGAAAGGCTAATGAACACTGAAGCTTTCTTT. Translated: CSVERLMNTEAFF.

Judged by abundance, this clone is medium-sized. The J gene is TRBJ1-3, the V gene TRBV11-3, with unresolved D. This CDR3 contains 14 residues. V was clipped by 4 bases and J by 1 base, with 8 bases between them. Germline CDR1 is SGHNT and CDR2 is YENEEA. The CDR3: CASSYGPSGNTIYF. The CDR3 region has the DNA TGTGCCAGCAGCTACGGACCTTCTGGAAACACCATATATTTT.

CDR3 nucleotide sequence: TGCAGCGTTGGCCAGGGGTACAATGAGCAGTTCTTC. This encodes CSVGQGYNEQFF. The V call is TRBV29-1, the J call TRBJ2-1; tentative D call: TRBD1 (6 bases). In germline, CDR1 is SQVTM, CDR2 ANQGSEA. V shed 4 bases and J shed 4 bases, with 8 bases lying between them. The CDR3 is 12 residues long.

This clone was counted many times. The chain employs TRBV11-3 and TRBJ2-7; TRBD2 matches 7 bases. The CDR3 length is 14 residues. CDR1 and CDR2 from the germline V gene are SGHNT and YENEEA. Trimming cost V 6 bases and J 5 bases; bases outside gene matches: 10. The CDR3 protein is CASSPKAGLNEQYF. The CDR3 coding sequence is TGTGCCAGCAGTCCTAAAGCGGGACTCAACGAGCAGTACTTC.

The genes are TRBV5-1 and TRBJ1-5, with 12 bases fitting TRBD1. V lost 0 bases to trimming and J lost 7 bases; unmatched junction nucleotides: 8. In germline, CDR1 is SGHRS, CDR2 YFSETQ. There are 17 residues in the CDR3. CDR3 loop: CASSLGPGQGALQPQHF. The DNA for the CDR3 is TGCGCCAGCAGCTTGGGTCCGGGACAGGGGGCGTTACAGCCCCAGCATTTT.

This clone has a count of ten or more. The V and J genes are TRBV9 and TRBJ1-2; the D gene is possibly TRBD1 (6 bases). V was cut by 4 bases and J by 6 bases, with 16 bases left in between. Germline values: CDR1 SGDLS, CDR2 YYNGEE. The CDR3 totals 14 residues. This CDR3 reads CASSLTGVSDGYTF. The CDR3 DNA reads as TGTGCCAGCAGCCTGACAGGCGTTTCTGATGGCTACACCTTC.

The chain combines TRBV18 with TRBJ1-1; 7 bases fit TRBD1. This CDR3 contains 14 residues. CDR1 KGHSH and CDR2 LQKENI come from the germline V gene. Trimming cost V 6 bases and J 3 bases; bases outside gene matches: 7. The CDR3 region is CASSQSDRDTEAFF. The CDR3 nucleotides are TGTGCCAGCTCCCAGTCCGACAGGGACACTGAAGCTTTCTTT.

CDR3 amino acids: CASSSGTGWAGNTIYF. The CDR3 DNA sequence: TGCGCCAGCAGCTCCGGGACAGGGTGGGCTGGAAACACCATATATTTT. The chain employs TRBV10-2 and TRBJ1-3; 9 bases are shared with TRBD1. Germline values: CDR1 WSHSY, CDR2 SAAADI. V shed 6 bases, J shed 2 bases, and the junction held 8 bases outside the gene matches. CDR3 length equals 16 residues.

The chain uses TRBV30 and TRBJ2-2, with D hard to call. Germline V lookup: CDR1 GTSNPN, CDR2 SVGIG (reference sequence). The V end was cut by 2 bases, the J end by 7 bases, with 5 bases between. The CDR3 sequence is 11 residues long. The CDR3 region is CAWSSYGELFF. The DNA of the CDR3 is TGTGCCTGGAGTAGCTACGGGGAGCTGTTTTTT.

This chain links TRBV5-1 with TRBJ2-5; 8 bases agree with TRBD2. The CDR3 totals 15 residues. Germline V gene lookup returns CDR1 SGHRS and CDR2 YFSETQ. V dropped 4 bases and J dropped 7; count of bases not matched to a gene: 12. This chain's CDR3 is CASSNSAGALGTQYF. As DNA, the CDR3 is TGCGCCAGCAGCAATTCAGCGGGAGCCTTGGGGACCCAGTACTTC. The entire variable domain, with the rest obtained from reference TRBV5-1 and TRBJ2-5, is as follows: KAGVTQTPRYLIKTRGQQVTLSCSPISGHRSVSWYQQTPGQGLQFLFEYFSETQRNKGNFPGRFSGRQFSNSRSEMNVSTLELGDSALYLCASSNSAGALGTQYFGPGTRLLVL.

V and J are TRBV14 and TRBJ2-3; D remains unclear. Between the trimmed V and J ends, which lost 3 bases and 4 bases, there was a span of 14 bases. The CDR3 is made up of 15 amino acids. The germline V gene encodes CDR1 SGHDN and CDR2 FVKESK. CDR3 protein: CASSQGWGSADTQYF. CDR3 sequence (DNA): TGTGCCAGCAGCCAGGGCTGGGGTAGTGCAGATACGCAGTATTTT.

The sample holds a few counts of this clone. The chain uses TRBV30 and TRBJ1-5; D uncertain. Germline assignment: CDR1 GTSNPN and CDR2 SVGIG (reference sequence). The CDR3 totals 14 residues. V was trimmed by 1 base and J by 4 bases, leaving 11 bases between them. The CDR3 spells CAWSEFAENQPQHF. In nucleotides, the CDR3 is TGTGCCTGGAGTGAGTTTGCAGAGAATCAGCCCCAGCATTTT.

The chain links TRBV4-1 to TRBJ2-1, with D perhaps given as TRBD1 or TRBD2 (6 bases each). The CDR3 length is 12 residues. The V gene lost 8 bases and the J gene lost 7 bases, with 12 bases spanning the gap. Germline CDR1 MGHRA, CDR2 YSYEKL. DNA for the CDR3: TGCGCCAGCTCGCCGGGGGCAAATGAGCAGTTCTTC. It yields the protein CASSPGANEQFF.

V usage is TRBV14 and J usage is TRBJ2-2, with a possible D match to TRBD1 (6 bases). V lost 2 bases, J lost 5 bases, and 15 bases lay in between. CDR3 length equals 16 residues. Germline CDR1 is SGHDN and CDR2 is FVKESK. CDR3 in amino acids: CASSQYLTGWTGELFF. CDR3 coding DNA: TGTGCCAGCAGCCAATATCTAACAGGGTGGACCGGGGAGCTGTTTTTT.

This clone appeared a few times. The rearrangement uses TRBV9 and TRBJ1-2, with 8 bases matching TRBD1. In germline, CDR1 is SGDLS, CDR2 YYNGEE. V lost 5 bases, J lost 7 bases, and 10 bases stayed unmatched. The CDR3 runs to 14 residues. CDR3 in DNA: TGTGCCAGCAGTGAGGGCAGGGGGCAAAGTGGCTACACCTTC. This encodes CASSEGRGQSGYTF.

V usage is TRBV25-1 and J usage is TRBJ1-2; D unresolved. Per germline, CDR1 MGHDK and CDR2 SYGVNS. Trimming cost V 2 bases and J 0 bases, with 7 bases left between them. This CDR3 contains 14 residues. CDR3: CASSEDGPNYGYTF. The CDR3 nucleotides read TGTGCCAGCAGTGAAGACGGACCTAACTATGGCTACACCTTC.

This clone was found many times. This chain links TRBV11-3 with TRBJ1-1; no reliable D call. The CDR3 covers 14 residues. Germline V gives CDR1 SGHNT, CDR2 YENEEA. V lost 1 base and J 4 bases, leaving 10 bases between the germline ends. CDR3 nucleotide sequence: TGTGCCAGCAGCTTAGGCCTAACGAGCACTGAAGCTTTCTTT. Amino acids: CASSLGLTSTEAFF.

This sequence joins TRBV6-8 and TRBJ1-1, with a tentative D call TRBD1 (5 bases). Trimming removed 8 bases from V and 1 base from J, with 14 bases in between. In germline, CDR1 is MNHGY, CDR2 SAAAGT. This CDR3 comprises 14 residues. CDR3 DNA sequence: TGTGCCAGCCGATGGGGCCAGGGGAACACTGAAGCTTTCTTT. Encoded protein: CASRWGQGNTEAFF.

The CDR3 reads CASSLSGGTDTQYF. DNA for the CDR3: TGTGCCAGCAGCTTAAGCGGGGGCACAGATACGCAGTATTTT. The chain combines TRBV11-3 with TRBJ2-3, with 7 bases lining up with TRBD2. Germline loops: CDR1 SGHNT, CDR2 YENEEA. This CDR3 is 14 amino acids long. V was clipped by 2 bases and J by 1 base; unmatched bases: 0.

J is TRBJ2-7 and V is TRBV6-8; D remains ambiguous. CDR3 length: 15 residues. Looked up from germline, CDR1 is MNHGY and CDR2 is SAAAGT. Trimming cost V 5 bases and J 3 bases, with 17 bases left between them. The CDR3 nucleotides are TGTGCCAGCAGTGACCCCCACGAATCCCGCTACGAGCAGTACTTC. Residues: CASSDPHESRYEQYF.

The chain carries TRBV5-1 and TRBJ1-1; 11 nucleotides agree with TRBD1. This CDR3 contains 15 residues. CDR1 is SGHRS and CDR2 is YFSETQ in the germline V gene. V shed 4 bases, J shed 6 bases, and the junction held 8 bases outside the gene matches. CDR3 protein: CASSPGDRGFSEAFF. DNA for the CDR3: TGCGCCAGCAGCCCTGGGGACAGGGGGTTCTCTGAAGCTTTCTTT.

This chain connects TRBV30 to TRBJ2-1; 9 nucleotides match TRBD2. V shed 0 bases, J shed 10 bases, and the junction held 4 bases outside the gene matches. CDR1 and CDR2 (germline): GTSNPN, SVGIG (reference sequence). The CDR3 contains 13 residues. CDR3 region: CAWSVLAGGEQFF. CDR3 DNA sequence: TGTGCCTGGAGTGTACTAGCGGGCGGGGAGCAGTTCTTC.